This entry lists 14 T cell receptor beta chains sequenced from one sample in a study of shared clonotypes between healthy human individuals. The repertoire was sequenced with immunoSEQ multiplex PCR; TCRdb's copy has only in-frame clones and lacks some. The data hold fewer than 2.5 million clones, with over 85% observed a single time. Sequencing was carried out using naive CD4+ T cells from PBMCs. Subset denoted: CD45RA+ positively selected. These receptors all come from a man younger than 30 in good health. Some clones in this sample may be carry-over from other donors' samples.

CDR3 loop: CASSLSIQGSTEAFF. The CDR3 DNA reads as TGTGCCAGCAGTTTATCCATTCAGGGCAGCACTGAAGCTTTCTTT. The rearrangement uses TRBV28 and TRBJ1-1; tentative D call: TRBD1 (5 bases). The germline gives CDR1 MDHEN, CDR2 SYDVKM. This CDR3 is 15 amino acids long. The V end was cut by 1 base, the J end by 4 bases, with 13 bases between.

DNA of the CDR3: TGTGCCAGCAGCTACGGAGACTACGAGCAGTACTTC. It encodes CASSYGDYEQYF. This chain connects TRBV7-9 to TRBJ2-7; D ambiguous. CDR1 is SEHNR, CDR2 FQNEAQ, per germline (reference sequence). This CDR3 comprises 12 residues. The V gene lost 4 bases and the J gene lost 3 bases, with 7 bases spanning the gap.

The J gene is TRBJ2-5, the V gene TRBV28; D possibly matches TRBD1 or TRBD2 (6 bases each). Trimming stripped 5 bases from V and 1 base from J, with 17 bases between. This CDR3 is 16 amino acids long. Germline assignment: CDR1 MDHEN and CDR2 SYDVKM. CDR3 residues: CASSGGRDHSQETQYF. In DNA, the CDR3 is TGTGCCAGCAGTGGGGGGCGGGACCACTCCCAAGAGACCCAGTACTTC.

V usage is TRBV6-4 and J usage is TRBJ2-7; D gene uncertain. Looked up from germline, CDR1 is MRHNA and CDR2 is SNTAGT. Trimming removed 6 bases at V and 5 bases at J, with 14 bases between. CDR3 length: 13 amino acids. CDR3: CASRGFLLNEQYF. The CDR3 nucleotides read TGTGCCAGCAGGGGGTTTCTCCTTAACGAGCAGTACTTC.

J is TRBJ2-3 and V is TRBV4-2; 12 bases agree with TRBD2. The trim removed 4 bases at V and 1 base at J, leaving 12 bases unmatched. This CDR3 spans 19 amino acids. Germline-derived CDR1 and CDR2 are LGHNA and YNFKEQ. CDR3 DNA sequence: TGTGCCAGCAGCCCCAGGGAGACTAGCGGGAGTGCCGGCACAGATACGCAGTATTTT. Residues: CASSPRETSGSAGTDTQYF.

The chain uses TRBV15 and TRBJ1-3, with a tentative D call TRBD1 (5 bases). Germline lookup yields CDR1 LNHNV and CDR2 YYDKDF (reference sequence). This CDR3 spans 16 amino acids. The ends were cut back, 1 base at V and 1 base at J, with 11 bases in the middle. CDR3 residues: CATSRAGRVSGNTIYF. The CDR3 nucleotides read TGTGCCACCAGCAGAGCGGGCAGGGTGTCTGGAAACACCATATATTTT. The full variable domain, rest sourced from reference TRBV15 and TRBJ1-3, is DAMVIQNPRYQVTQFGKPVTLSCSQTLNHNVMYWYQQKSSQAPKLLFHYYDKDFNNEADTPDNFQSRRPNTSFCFLDIRSPGLGDTAMYLCATSRAGRVSGNTIYFGEGSWLTVV.

The chain carries TRBV2 and TRBJ2-7; the D gene is possibly TRBD1 (6 bases). The CDR3 is made up of 15 amino acids. The V end was cut by 5 bases, the J end by 0 bases, with 14 bases between. The germline CDR1 and CDR2 sequences are SNHLY and FYNNEI. CDR3 loop: CASSPQGFGSYEQYF. The CDR3 region has the DNA TGTGCCAGCAGTCCACAGGGTTTTGGCTCCTACGAGCAGTACTTC.

Turning to this clone: Other DNA sequences in this specimen translate into the identical CDR3. The chain uses TRBV10-3 and TRBJ1-3; 7 nucleotides match TRBD1. The V and J ends lost 4 bases and 0 bases, in that order; junction bases with no gene match: 0. The length of the CDR3 is 14 residues. Germline loops: CDR1 ENHRY, CDR2 SYGVKD. The CDR3: CAISGTGSGNTIYF. In DNA, the CDR3 is TGTGCCATCAGTGGGACAGGCTCTGGAAACACCATATATTTT.

The chain is built from TRBV5-1 and TRBJ2-3, with no clear D. The CDR3 covers 14 residues. Per germline, CDR1 SGHRS and CDR2 YFSETQ. Between the trimmed V and J ends, which lost 5 bases and 8 bases, there was a span of 18 bases. The CDR3 coding sequence is TGCGCCAGCAGTCCATCGCCTACCCCAGGTACGCAGTATTTT. As protein: CASSPSPTPGTQYF.

V usage is TRBV2 and J usage is TRBJ1-3; 8 positions agree with TRBD1. The germline V gene has CDR1 SNHLY and CDR2 FYNNEI. With V trimmed by 8 bases and J by 4 bases, 7 bases remained unmatched. CDR3 length equals 14 residues. The DNA for the CDR3 is TGTGCCAGCTTGGACAGGGTTCTCGGAAACACCATATATTTT. It translates to CASLDRVLGNTIYF.

This clone was seen more than once but under ten times. The rearrangement uses TRBV19 and TRBJ1-1; 7 bases agree with TRBD1. In germline, CDR1 is LNHDA, CDR2 SQIVND (reference sequence). There are 14 residues in the CDR3. The ends lost 9 bases at V and 4 bases at J; junction bases unmatched: 11. CDR3 in amino acids: CASLQGGLGTEAFF. The CDR3 region has the DNA TGTGCCAGCCTCCAGGGGGGGTTAGGCACTGAAGCTTTCTTT.

The chain recombines TRBV19 with TRBJ2-3; 7 bases match TRBD2. V was pared by 4 bases and J by 6 bases, with 7 bases of the junction left unmatched. CDR3 length: 14 residues. Germline CDR1 and CDR2: LNHDA and SQIVND (reference sequence). CDR3 DNA sequence: TGTGCCAGTAGTAAGGCGGGAGTTCCGGATACGCAGTATTTT. Residues: CASSKAGVPDTQYF.

J is TRBJ2-7 and V is TRBV4-1; 10 bases map to TRBD1. From germline, CDR1 is MGHRA and CDR2 YSYEKL. This CDR3 comprises 15 residues. V gave up 4 bases and J gave up 4 bases; unmatched junction bases: 7. The CDR3 nucleotides are TGCGCCAGCAGCCTGTCGACAGGGGGCGGGTACGAGCAGTACTTC. Amino acids: CASSLSTGGGYEQYF.

This clone has just a few counts. The chain joins TRBV19 to TRBJ1-1; possible D gene TRBD1, 5 bases. V was pared by 6 bases and J by 2 bases, with 13 bases between. The germline gives CDR1 LNHDA, CDR2 SQIVND (reference sequence). The CDR3 consists of 14 residues. The CDR3 DNA is TGTGCCAGTAGGCGGGGGGGTCTCAACACTGAAGCTTTCTTT. It specifies CASRRGGLNTEAFF.